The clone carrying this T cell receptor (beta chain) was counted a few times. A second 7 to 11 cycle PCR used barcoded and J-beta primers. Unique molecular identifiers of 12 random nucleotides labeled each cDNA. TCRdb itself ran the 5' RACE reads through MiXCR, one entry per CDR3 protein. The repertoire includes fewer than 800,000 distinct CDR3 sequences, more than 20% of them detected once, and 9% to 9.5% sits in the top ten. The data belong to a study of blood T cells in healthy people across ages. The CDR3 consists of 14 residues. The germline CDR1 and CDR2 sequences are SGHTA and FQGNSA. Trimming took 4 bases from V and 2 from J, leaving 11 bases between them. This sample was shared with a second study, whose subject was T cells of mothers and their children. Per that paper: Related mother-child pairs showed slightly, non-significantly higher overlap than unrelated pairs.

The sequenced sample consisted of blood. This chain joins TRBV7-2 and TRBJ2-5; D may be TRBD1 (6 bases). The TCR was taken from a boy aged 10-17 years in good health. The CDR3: CASSYQRGQETQYF. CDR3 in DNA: TGTGCCAGCAGCTACCAGAGGGGGCAAGAGACCCAGTACTTC.